This TCR beta chain was identified in a study of cytomegalovirus exposure and HLA in healthy donors. Study information: Drawn from HLA-typed donors, approximately 86 million unique TCRs were held in an early data release. Points from the study as a whole: In a later analysis, the majority of CMV-associated beta chains seemingly showed HLA restriction. Reports showed the classifier diagnosing cytomegalovirus status with high specificity and sensitivity.

With 3 bases removed from V and 11 bases from J, the gap between germline ends came to 17 bases. The germline V gene has CDR1 LNHDA and CDR2 SQIVND (reference sequence). The CDR3 has 14 residues. The donors were healthy bone marrow donors. Concerning this clone itself: Its antigen is as yet unknown.

Primers: 60 Vbeta forward and 13 Jbeta reverse. Produced via immunoSEQ multiplex PCR; TCRdb's table is partial and in-frame only. This table holds roughly 130,000 clones, around 80% found once. This clonotype originated in a woman in her forties or fifties in good health and CMV-seronegative. Sequenced material: PBMCs. The chain has TRBV19 and TRBJ1-5, with D perhaps matching TRBD1 (5 bases). CDR3 nucleotide sequence: TGTGCCAGTAGTATGAGATTAGGGGTCAGGGCCCAGCATTTT. Its translation: CASSMRLGVRAQHF.